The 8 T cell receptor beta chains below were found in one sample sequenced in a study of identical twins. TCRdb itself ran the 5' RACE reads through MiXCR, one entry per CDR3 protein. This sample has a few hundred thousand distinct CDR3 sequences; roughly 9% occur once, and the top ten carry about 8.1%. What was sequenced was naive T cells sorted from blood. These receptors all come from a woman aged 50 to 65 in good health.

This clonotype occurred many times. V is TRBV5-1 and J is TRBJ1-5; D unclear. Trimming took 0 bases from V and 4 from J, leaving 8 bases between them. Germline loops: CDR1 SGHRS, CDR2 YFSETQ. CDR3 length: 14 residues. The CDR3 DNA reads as TGCGCCAGCAGCTTGGGTGGGGAAAATCAGCCCCAGCATTTT. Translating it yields CASSLGGENQPQHF.

CDR3 sequence: CASSLDVGLDTQYF. The CDR3 DNA sequence: TGTGCCAGCAGCCTGGACGTGGGGTTAGATACGCAGTATTTT. V is TRBV11-2 and J is TRBJ2-3, with unresolved D. The germline gives CDR1 SGHAT, CDR2 FQNNGV. V lost 5 bases and J lost 5, with 14 bases in between. The CDR3 is 14 residues long.

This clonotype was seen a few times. CDR3 residues: CASSRYETQYF. CDR3 bases: TGTGCCAGCAGCCGATATGAGACCCAGTACTTC. The chain recombines TRBV3-1 with TRBJ2-5; D remains unclear. There are 11 residues in the CDR3. Trimming removed 4 bases from V and 5 bases from J, with 5 bases in between. In germline, CDR1 is LGHDT, CDR2 YNNKEL (reference sequence).

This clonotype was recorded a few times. The CDR3 nucleotides read TGTGCCAGCAGGCGACCTGGACTAGCGGGAGATGGGCAAGAGACCCAGTACTTC. This codes for CASRRPGLAGDGQETQYF. The chain carries TRBV6-2 or TRBV6-3 and TRBJ2-5; 13 bases agree with TRBD2. The V gene's germline CDR1 is MNHEY and CDR2 SVGEGT. Trimming took 6 bases from V and 2 from J; bases not matched to a gene: 12. The CDR3 is 18 residues long.

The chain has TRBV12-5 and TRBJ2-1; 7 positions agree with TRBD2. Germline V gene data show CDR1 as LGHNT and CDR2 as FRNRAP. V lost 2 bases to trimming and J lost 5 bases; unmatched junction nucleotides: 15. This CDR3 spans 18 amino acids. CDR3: CASGLRGGLALRNNEQFF. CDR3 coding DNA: TGTGCTAGTGGTTTGAGGGGAGGGCTAGCGCTTAGAAACAATGAGCAGTTCTTC.

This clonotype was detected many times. In DNA form, the CDR3 reads TGTGCCAGCAGAAACGGACAGGTTAGCAATCAGCCCCAGCATTTT. It yields the protein CASRNGQVSNQPQHF. V is TRBV12-3 or TRBV12-4 and J is TRBJ1-5; 7 bases agree with TRBD1. CDR3 size: 15 residues. V was clipped by 6 bases and J by 0 bases; unmatched bases: 5.

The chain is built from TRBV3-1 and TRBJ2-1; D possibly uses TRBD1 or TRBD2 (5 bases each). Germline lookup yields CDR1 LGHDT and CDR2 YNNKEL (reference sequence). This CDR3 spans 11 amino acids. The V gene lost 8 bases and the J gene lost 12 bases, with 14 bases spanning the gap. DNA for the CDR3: TGTGCCAGCGGCACGGGGCCGGGGCAGTTCTTC. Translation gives CASGTGPGQFF.

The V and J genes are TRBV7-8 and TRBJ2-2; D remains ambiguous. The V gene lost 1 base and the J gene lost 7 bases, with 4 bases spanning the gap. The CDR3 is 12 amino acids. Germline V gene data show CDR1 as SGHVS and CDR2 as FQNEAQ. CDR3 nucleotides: TGTGCCAGCAGCTTAGTTTTCGGGGAGCTGTTTTTT. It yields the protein CASSLVFGELFF.